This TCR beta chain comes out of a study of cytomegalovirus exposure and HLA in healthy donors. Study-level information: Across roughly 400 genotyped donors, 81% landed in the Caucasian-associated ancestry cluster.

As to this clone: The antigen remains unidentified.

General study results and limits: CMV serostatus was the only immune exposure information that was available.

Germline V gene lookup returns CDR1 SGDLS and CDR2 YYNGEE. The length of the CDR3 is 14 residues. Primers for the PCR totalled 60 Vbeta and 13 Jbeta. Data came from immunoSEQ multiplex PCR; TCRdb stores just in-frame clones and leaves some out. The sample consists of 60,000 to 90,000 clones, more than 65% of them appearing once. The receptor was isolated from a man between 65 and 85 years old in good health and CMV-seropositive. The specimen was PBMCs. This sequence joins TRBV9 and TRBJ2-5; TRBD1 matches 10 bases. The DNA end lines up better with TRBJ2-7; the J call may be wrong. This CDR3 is CASSVTGQGGEQYF. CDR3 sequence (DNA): TGTGCCAGCAGCGTCACCGGACAGGGGGGCGAGCAGTACTTC.